Listed below are T cell receptor beta chains from one sample, sequenced in a study of blood T cell repertoires in COVID-19. Repertoires were generated with immunoSEQ multiplex PCR, while TCRdb's copy carries only in-frame clones and drops some. The sample shows a few hundred thousand clones, more than 80% of them seen only once. Sequenced input: peripheral blood. These receptors all stem from a man under 40 who had recovered from COVID-19. Each CDR3 is given with its conserved first and last residue. D genes are given only for firm matches. Clone size is stated in some rows and not others, as once, few, many or a class when expanded.

TRBJ2-5,once,TRBD2,TRBV7-6,TGTGCCAGCAGCTTAGGCGGGACTAGCGTTAGGGAGACCCAGTACTTC,CASSLGGTSVRETQYF
TRBJ2-2,NA,NA,TRBV6-5,TGTGCCAGCAGTCAGCTAAGGGGGGGCGTCGGGGAGCTGTTTTTT,CASSQLRGGVGELFF
TRBJ1-5,NA,TRBD1,TRBV3-1/TRBV3-2,TGTGCCAGCAGCCCAAGTGCAGGGGGGATTCAGCCCCAGCATTTT,CASSPSAGGIQPQHF
TRBJ2-3,NA,NA,TRBV4-2,TGTGCCAGCAGCCACCTTTACACAGATACGCAGTATTTT,CASSHLYTDTQYF
TRBJ1-1,NA,NA,TRBV11-1,TGTGCCAGCAGCTCAGGGGTCAACACTGAAGCTTTCTTT,CASSSGVNTEAFF
TRBJ2-6,NA,TRBD1,TRBV6-4,TGTGCCAGCAGTGACATGACAGGGGGCGTCACCGGGGCCAACGTCCTGACTTTC,CASSDMTGGVTGANVLTF
TRBJ1-2,NA,NA,TRBV11-2,TGTGCCAGCAGCTTAAGGCAGGGATCGGTGAGCGGCTACACCTTC,CASSLRQGSVSGYTF
TRBJ2-4,NA,TRBD1,TRBV6-5,TGTGCCAGCGGGACAGGGGACAACATTCAGTACTTC,CASGTGDNIQYF
TRBJ1-2,NA,TRBD1,TRBV7-9,TGTGCCAGCAGCTCGACAGGGGGTAGGAACTATGGCTACACCTTC,CASSSTGGRNYGYTF
TRBJ1-3,NA,NA,TRBV5-4,TGTGCCAGCAGCTTGTCGTACACCACAGCTGGAAACACCATATATTTT,CASSLSYTTAGNTIYF
TRBJ2-5,NA,NA,TRBV29-1,TGCAGCGCGACCCCACCGGGACACCCTACCCAGTACTTC,CSATPPGHPTQYF
TRBJ2-6,once,TRBD1,TRBV5-1,TGCGCCAGCACCAAGGGGGCACGCTCTGGGGCCAACGTCCTGACTTTC,CASTKGARSGANVLTF
TRBJ2-3,NA,NA,TRBV5-4,TGTGCCAGCAGTTCCGGGACTCGTCAGGGAACAGATGCGCAGTATTTT,CASSSGTRQGTDAQYF
TRBJ2-5,NA,NA,TRBV19,TGTGCCAGTAGTATGCATAGCGGCCAAGAGACCCAGTACTTC,CASSMHSGQETQYF
TRBJ2-2,NA,TRBD1,TRBV5-1,TGCGCCAGCAGCTTTTTAGGGACAGGGACCGGGGAGCTGTTTTTT,CASSFLGTGTGELFF
TRBJ1-5,NA,TRBD1,TRBV19,TGTGCCAGTAGTATGGAGGGGGCCCGGGGGCAGCCCCAGCATTTT,CASSMEGARGQPQHF
TRBJ2-7,NA,NA,TRBV15,TGTGCCACCAGCAGAGACGGAGCCTACGAGCAGTACTTC,CATSRDGAYEQYF
TRBJ1-6,NA,NA,TRBV15,TGTGCCACCAGCAGAGTGGGGAGGAGGGATTCACCCCTCCACTTT,CATSRVGRRDSPLHF
TRBJ2-1,NA,NA,TRBV12-3/TRBV12-4,TGTGCCAGCAGTTTGGGCGGGGCGGTTGAGCAGTTCTTC,CASSLGGAVEQFF
TRBJ2-5,NA,TRBD2,TRBV5-1,TGCGCCAGCAGCTTACCGGGACTAGCGGCACAAGAGACCCAGTACTTC,CASSLPGLAAQETQYF
TRBJ2-2,NA,TRBD1,TRBV5-1,TGCGCCAGCACGACAGGGGCCAAGGGCGGGGAGCTGTTTTTT,CASTTGAKGGELFF
TRBJ2-5,NA,NA,TRBV4-1,TGCGCCAGCAGCCAAAGGGGTCGGGAGACCCAGTACTTC,CASSQRGRETQYF
TRBJ1-3,NA,NA,TRBV11-2,TGTGCCAGCAGCTTAGCCCGGCGGGGTTACGGAAACACCATATATTTT,CASSLARRGYGNTIYF
TRBJ2-2,NA,NA,TRBV12-3/TRBV12-4,TGTGCCAGCACCAAACATACCGGGGAGCTGTTTTTT,CASTKHTGELFF
TRBJ2-2,NA,NA,TRBV6-2/TRBV6-3,TGTGCCAGCAGCCGGAGCGAAACCGGGGAGCTGTTTTTT,CASSRSETGELFF
TRBJ1-2,NA,TRBD1,TRBV5-1,TGCGCCAGCACCAGTCGGACAGGCTATGGCTACACCTTC,CASTSRTGYGYTF
TRBJ2-7,NA,NA,TRBV7-2,TGTGCCAGCAGCTCAACTTCCTACGAGCAGTACTTC,CASSSTSYEQYF
TRBJ1-5,NA,TRBD1,TRBV5-1,TGCGCCAGCAGCTGGACAGGGCCCAATCAGCCCCAGCATTTT,CASSWTGPNQPQHF
TRBJ2-4,NA,NA,TRBV5-4,TGTGCCAGCAGCTTGGGCGGGCAGGGGAAGGACATTCAGTACTTC,CASSLGGQGKDIQYF
TRBJ1-5,NA,NA,TRBV7-2,TGTGCCAGCAGCTTGCTCAGGGATCAGCCCCAGCATTTT,CASSLLRDQPQHF
TRBJ1-6,NA,NA,TRBV30,TGTGCCTGGAGTCGGGCGGGGGGTATATCTAATTCACCCCTCCACTTT,CAWSRAGGISNSPLHF
TRBJ2-5,NA,NA,TRBV5-1,TGCGCCAGCAGCCCCAGGCCAACCGACCAAGAGACCCAGTACTTC,CASSPRPTDQETQYF
TRBJ1-1,NA,TRBD1,TRBV11-3,TGTGCCAGCAGCTTCGGGACAGGGAACACTGAAGCTTTCTTT,CASSFGTGNTEAFF
TRBJ1-2,NA,NA,TRBV11-2,TGTGCCAGCAGCTTATCAGGGGATGGCTACACCTTC,CASSLSGDGYTF
TRBJ1-1,NA,NA,TRBV15,TGTGCCACCAGCAGAGAGAGGGCCCGAGATCAAGCTTTCTTT,CATSRERARDQAFF
TRBJ1-4,NA,NA,TRBV7-8,TGTGCCAGCAGCCCGACACCCCTCAATGAAAAACTGTTTTTT,CASSPTPLNEKLFF
TRBJ1-1,NA,NA,TRBV6-5,TGTGCCAGCAGTCGCCGGACTTTGTCCGAAGCTTTCTTT,CASSRRTLSEAFF
TRBJ2-1,once,TRBD2,TRBV4-1,TGCGCCAGCAGCCAAGAACCCGGGCGGGGGGGACTCTACAATGAGCAGTTCTTC,CASSQEPGRGGLYNEQFF
TRBJ2-5,NA,NA,TRBV6-5,TGTGCCAGCAGCCTTGGCTGGGAGACCCAGTACTTC,CASSLGWETQYF
TRBJ2-7,once,NA,TRBV20-1,TGCAGTGCTAGTGGGGGGGACAGGTCGCCTAAGCAGTACTTC,CSASGGDRSPKQYF
TRBJ1-4,NA,TRBD1,TRBV7-9,TGTGCCAGCAGCTACCCCCGGGACAGAGGGGAAAAACTGTTTTTT,CASSYPRDRGEKLFF
TRBJ2-1,NA,NA,TRBV7-2,TGTGCCAGCAGCTTGGACAGTTACAATGAGCAGTTCTTC,CASSLDSYNEQFF
TRBJ2-3,NA,NA,TRBV5-5,TGTGCCAGCAACCAGGCGTCCCCCTGGGATACGCAGTATTTT,CASNQASPWDTQYF
TRBJ2-3,NA,TRBD2,TRBV6-4,TGTGCCAGCAGTCTACTAGCGGGGGAAGGAGATACGCAGTATTTT,CASSLLAGEGDTQYF
TRBJ2-7,NA,TRBD2,TRBV6-5,TGTGCCAGCAGTTACTCGCGGCTAGCGGGGGGAGGCGAGCAGTACTTC,CASSYSRLAGGGEQYF
TRBJ2-1,few,TRBD2,TRBV12-3/TRBV12-4,TGTGCCAGCAGTTTCGGGGGGGGATATGAGCAGTTCTTC,CASSFGGGYEQFF
TRBJ2-6,NA,NA,TRBV7-2,TGTGCCAGCAGCTTAGCGGGGCCCCTCGTGTCTGGGGCCAACGTCCTGACTTTC,CASSLAGPLVSGANVLTF
TRBJ2-1,NA,TRBD2,TRBV3-1/TRBV3-2,TGTGCCAGCAGCCGCATCGTAGCGGGGAACAATGAGCAGTTCTTC,CASSRIVAGNNEQFF
TRBJ2-1,NA,NA,TRBV5-4,TGTGCCAGCAGCTTGTCGTCAGTCCCATACAATGAGCAGTTCTTC,CASSLSSVPYNEQFF
TRBJ1-2,once,TRBD1,TRBV9,TGTGCCAGCAGCGCCAACCCAGACAGGGGAGGGGGCTACACCTTC,CASSANPDRGGGYTF
TRBJ1-3,NA,NA,TRBV7-6,TGTGCCAGCAGCTTAGGCAGGGCCCCTGGAAACACCATATATTTT,CASSLGRAPGNTIYF
TRBJ1-2,NA,NA,TRBV6-5,TGTGCCAGCAGTTACTACCAGCAAACAGGTTCTCTGGGCTACACCTTC,CASSYYQQTGSLGYTF
TRBJ2-2,once,NA,TRBV6-2/TRBV6-3,TGTGCCAGCAGTTACCCGAGGGGGAAGGAGCTGTTTTTT,CASSYPRGKELFF
TRBJ2-7,NA,NA,TRBV6-2/TRBV6-3,TGTGCCAGCAGCCCCCGGGGTTCTGGCGAGGCCGAGCAGTACTTC,CASSPRGSGEAEQYF
TRBJ2-1,NA,NA,TRBV10-3,TGTGCCATCAGTGATATCAGAGGTAGCATGGATGAGCAGTTCTTC,CAISDIRGSMDEQFF
TRBJ2-3,NA,TRBD2,TRBV11-2,TGTGCCAGCAGCTTAGACCTAGCGGGGGGGCAAGATACGCAGTATTTT,CASSLDLAGGQDTQYF
TRBJ2-3,NA,NA,TRBV6-4,TGTGCCAGCAGCCAGGACTCCGATACGCAGTATTTT,CASSQDSDTQYF
TRBJ2-7,NA,NA,TRBV13,TGTGCCAGCAAGGTCAGGGGCGAGCAGTACTTC,CASKVRGEQYF
TRBJ1-5,few,NA,TRBV19,TGTGCCAGTAGTATTGGAGGGGAGAGCAATCAGCCCCAGCATTTT,CASSIGGESNQPQHF
TRBJ2-7,NA,TRBD1,TRBV28,TGTGCCAGCAGTTTATCCCCCGGGACAGGCAAACTGGAGTACTTC,CASSLSPGTGKLEYF